This T cell receptor (beta chain) is drawn from a study of PD-L1 blockade in urothelial cancer. General study findings and limits: Tumor-associated TCR clones expanded more in blood at 3 weeks in patients with durable benefit.

As for time point: pretreatment peripheral blood. Measured with immunoSEQ multiplex PCR; TCRdb has only the in-frame clones, and not every one. The data hold 40,000 to 60,000 clones, with approximately 79% observed a single time. Germline V CDR1 and CDR2: SGHVS, FQNEAQ. V was shortened by 1 base and J by 4 bases, with 17 bases between the two germline ends. The CDR3 length is 17 residues. In the case of this clone: Its specificity is not known.

Material: PBMCs, obtained around atezolizumab (anti-PD-L1) treatment. This rearrangement joins TRBV7-8 to TRBJ1-3, with D tentatively TRBD1 (6 bases). The TCR sequence derives from a man between 65 and 85 years old with urothelial cancer. As DNA, the CDR3 is TGTGCCAGCAGCTTAGGGGGGTTGGGGGCATGGGGAAACACCATATATTTT. It translates to CASSLGGLGAWGNTIYF.